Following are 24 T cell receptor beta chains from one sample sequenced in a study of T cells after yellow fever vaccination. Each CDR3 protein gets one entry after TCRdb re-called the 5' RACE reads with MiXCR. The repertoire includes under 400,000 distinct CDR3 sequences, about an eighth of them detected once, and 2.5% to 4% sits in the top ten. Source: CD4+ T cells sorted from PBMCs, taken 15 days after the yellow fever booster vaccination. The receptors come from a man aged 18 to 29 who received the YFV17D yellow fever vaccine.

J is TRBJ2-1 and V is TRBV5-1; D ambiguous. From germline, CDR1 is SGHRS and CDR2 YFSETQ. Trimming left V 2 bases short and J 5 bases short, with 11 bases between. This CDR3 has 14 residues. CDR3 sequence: CASSLLANNNEQFF. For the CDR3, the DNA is TGCGCCAGCAGCTTACTGGCCAACAACAATGAGCAGTTCTTC.

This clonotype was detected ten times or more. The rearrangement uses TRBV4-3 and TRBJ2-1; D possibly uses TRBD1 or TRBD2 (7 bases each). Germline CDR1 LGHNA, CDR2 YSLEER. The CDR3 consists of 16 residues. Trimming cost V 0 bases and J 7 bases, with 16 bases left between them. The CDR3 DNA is TGCGCCAGCAGCCAAGAAGGGAGGGGGCGGCGGAATGAGCAGTTCTTC. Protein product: CASSQEGRGRRNEQFF.

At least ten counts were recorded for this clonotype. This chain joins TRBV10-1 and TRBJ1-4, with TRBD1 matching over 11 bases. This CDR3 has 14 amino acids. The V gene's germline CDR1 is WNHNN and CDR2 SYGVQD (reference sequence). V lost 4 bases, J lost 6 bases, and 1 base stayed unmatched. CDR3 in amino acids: CASSGTGGDEKLFF. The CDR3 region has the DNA TGCGCCAGCAGTGGGACAGGGGGCGATGAAAAACTGTTTTTT.

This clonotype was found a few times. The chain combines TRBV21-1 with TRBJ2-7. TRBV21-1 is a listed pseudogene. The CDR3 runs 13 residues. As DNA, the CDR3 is TGTGCCAGCAGCAAACCCCAGCACTACGAGCAGTACGTC. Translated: CASSKPQHYEQYV.

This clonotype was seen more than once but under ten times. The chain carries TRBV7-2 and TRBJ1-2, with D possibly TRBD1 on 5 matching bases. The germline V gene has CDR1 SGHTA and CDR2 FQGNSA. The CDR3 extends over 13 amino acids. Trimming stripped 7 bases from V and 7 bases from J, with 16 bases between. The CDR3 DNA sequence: TGTGCCAGCACCCTGGGGGGTGCTGGTGGCTACACCTTC. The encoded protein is CASTLGGAGGYTF. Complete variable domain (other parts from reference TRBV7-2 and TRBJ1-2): GAGVSQSPSNKVTEKGKDVELRCDPISGHTALYWYRQSLGQGLEFLIYFQGNSAPDKSGLPSDRFSAERTGGSVSTLTIQRTQQEDSAVYLCASTLGGAGGYTFGSGTRLTVV.

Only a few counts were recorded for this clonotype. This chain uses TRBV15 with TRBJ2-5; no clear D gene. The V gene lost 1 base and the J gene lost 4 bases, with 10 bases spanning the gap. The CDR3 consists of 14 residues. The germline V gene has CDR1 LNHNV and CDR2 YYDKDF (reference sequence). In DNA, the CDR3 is TGTGCCACCAGCAGAGCTAGTAGTCCAGAGACCCAGTACTTC. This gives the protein CATSRASSPETQYF.

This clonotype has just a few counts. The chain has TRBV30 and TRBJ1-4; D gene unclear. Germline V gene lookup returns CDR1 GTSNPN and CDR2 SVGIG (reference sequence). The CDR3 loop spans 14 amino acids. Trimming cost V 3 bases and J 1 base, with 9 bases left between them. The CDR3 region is CAWRPGLTNEKLFF. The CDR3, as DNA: TGTGCCTGGAGACCGGGTCTAACTAATGAAAAACTGTTTTTT. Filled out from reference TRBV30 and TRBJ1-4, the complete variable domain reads SQTIHQWPATLVQPVGSPLSLECTVEGTSNPNLYWYRQAAGRGLQLLFYSVGIGQISSEVPQNLSASRPQDRQFILSSKKLLLSDSGFYLCAWRPGLTNEKLFFGSGTQLSVL.

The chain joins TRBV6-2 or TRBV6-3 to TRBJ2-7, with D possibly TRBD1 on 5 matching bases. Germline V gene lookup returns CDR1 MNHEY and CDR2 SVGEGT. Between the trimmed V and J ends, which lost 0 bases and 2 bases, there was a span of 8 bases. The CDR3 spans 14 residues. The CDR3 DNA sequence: TGTGCCAGCAGTTACTCTCTGGACACCTACGAGCAGTACGTC. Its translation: CASSYSLDTYEQYV.

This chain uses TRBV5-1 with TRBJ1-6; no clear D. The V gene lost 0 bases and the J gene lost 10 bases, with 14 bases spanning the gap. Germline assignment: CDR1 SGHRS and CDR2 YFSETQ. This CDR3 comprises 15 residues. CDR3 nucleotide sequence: TGCGCCAGCAGCTTGGGGGTCGGGGTCCAGTCACCCCTCCACTTT. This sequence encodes CASSLGVGVQSPLHF.

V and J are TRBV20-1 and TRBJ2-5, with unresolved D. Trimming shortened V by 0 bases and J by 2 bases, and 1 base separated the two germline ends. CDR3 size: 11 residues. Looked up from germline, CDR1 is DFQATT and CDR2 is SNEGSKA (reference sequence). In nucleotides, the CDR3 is TGCAGTGCTAGAGAACAAGAGACCCAGTACTTC. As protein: CSAREQETQYF.

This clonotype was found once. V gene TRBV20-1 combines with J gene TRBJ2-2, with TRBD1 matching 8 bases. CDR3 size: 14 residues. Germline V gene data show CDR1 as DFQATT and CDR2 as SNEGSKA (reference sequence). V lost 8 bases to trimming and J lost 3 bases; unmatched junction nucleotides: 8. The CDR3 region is CSTLEQGDTGELFF. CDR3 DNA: TGCAGTACCCTAGAACAGGGGGACACCGGGGAGCTGTTTTTT.

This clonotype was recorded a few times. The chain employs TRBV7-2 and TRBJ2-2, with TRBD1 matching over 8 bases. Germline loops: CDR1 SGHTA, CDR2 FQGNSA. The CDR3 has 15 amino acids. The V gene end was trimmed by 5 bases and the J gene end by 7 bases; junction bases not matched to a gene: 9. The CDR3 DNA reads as TGTGCCAGCAGCCAGAGGACAGGGACGGGCGGGGAGCTGTTTTTT. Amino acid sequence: CASSQRTGTGGELFF.

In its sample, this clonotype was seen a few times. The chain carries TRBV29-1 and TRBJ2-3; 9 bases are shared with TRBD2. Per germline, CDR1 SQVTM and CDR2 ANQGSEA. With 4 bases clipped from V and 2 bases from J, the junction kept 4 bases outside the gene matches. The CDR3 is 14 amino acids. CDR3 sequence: CSVGGLANTDTQYF. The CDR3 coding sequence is TGCAGCGTTGGGGGACTAGCCAACACAGATACGCAGTATTTT.

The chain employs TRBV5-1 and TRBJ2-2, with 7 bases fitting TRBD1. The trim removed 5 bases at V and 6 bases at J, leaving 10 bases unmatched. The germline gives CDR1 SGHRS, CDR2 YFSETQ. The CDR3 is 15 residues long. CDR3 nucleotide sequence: TGCGCCAGCAGACCGGACAGGCTAGGGGCCGGGGAGCTGTTTTTT. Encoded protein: CASRPDRLGAGELFF.

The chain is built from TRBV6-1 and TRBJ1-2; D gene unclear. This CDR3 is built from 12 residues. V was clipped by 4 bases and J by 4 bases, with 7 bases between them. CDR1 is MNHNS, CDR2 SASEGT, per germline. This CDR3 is CASSAEIYGYTF. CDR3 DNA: TGTGCCAGCAGTGCTGAGATCTATGGCTACACCTTC.

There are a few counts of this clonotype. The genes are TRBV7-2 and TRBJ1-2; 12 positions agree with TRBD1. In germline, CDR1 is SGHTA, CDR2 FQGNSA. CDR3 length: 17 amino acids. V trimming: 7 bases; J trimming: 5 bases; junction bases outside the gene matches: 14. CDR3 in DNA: TGTGCCAGCAACCTGGGGACAGGGGGCAATACGGGATATGGCTACACCTTC. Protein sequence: CASNLGTGGNTGYGYTF.

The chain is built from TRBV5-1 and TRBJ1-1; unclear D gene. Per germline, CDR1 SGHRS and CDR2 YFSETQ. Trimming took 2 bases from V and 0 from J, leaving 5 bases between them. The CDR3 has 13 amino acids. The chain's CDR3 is CASSLIVNTEAFF. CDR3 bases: TGCGCCAGCAGCTTAATAGTGAACACTGAAGCTTTCTTT. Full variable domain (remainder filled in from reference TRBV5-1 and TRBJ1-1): KAGVTQTPRYLIKTRGQQVTLSCSPISGHRSVSWYQQTPGQGLQFLFEYFSETQRNKGNFPGRFSGRQFSNSRSEMNVSTLELGDSALYLCASSLIVNTEAFFGQGTRLTVV.

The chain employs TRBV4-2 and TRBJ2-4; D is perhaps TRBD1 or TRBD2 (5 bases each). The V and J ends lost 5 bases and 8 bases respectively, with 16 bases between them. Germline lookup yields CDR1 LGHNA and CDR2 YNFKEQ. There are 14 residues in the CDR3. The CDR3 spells CASSGDRAAYIQYF. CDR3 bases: TGTGCCAGCAGCGGGGACCGTGCCGCATACATTCAGTACTTC.

Written as DNA, the CDR3 is TGTGCCAGCAGTTACTCGTCGGCTTCCACTGAAGCTTTCTTT. It specifies CASSYSSASTEAFF. The chain is built from TRBV6-5 and TRBJ1-1; unclear D gene. This CDR3 has 14 amino acids. The V and J ends lost 0 bases and 4 bases respectively, with 9 bases between them. Germline V gene sequence: CDR1 MNHEY, CDR2 SVGAGI.

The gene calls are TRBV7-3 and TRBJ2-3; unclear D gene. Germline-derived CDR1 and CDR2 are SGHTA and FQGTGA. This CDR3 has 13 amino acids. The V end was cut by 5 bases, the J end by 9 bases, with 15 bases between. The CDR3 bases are TGTGCCAGCAGCCCAAACCTTGGGTCGACGCAGTATTTT. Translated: CASSPNLGSTQYF.

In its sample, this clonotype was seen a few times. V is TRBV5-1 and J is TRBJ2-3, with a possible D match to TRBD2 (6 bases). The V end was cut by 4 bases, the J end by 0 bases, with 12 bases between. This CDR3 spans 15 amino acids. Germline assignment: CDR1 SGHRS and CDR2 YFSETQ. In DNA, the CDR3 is TGCGCCAGCAGCGGGACTCCGTATAGCACAGATACGCAGTATTTT. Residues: CASSGTPYSTDTQYF.

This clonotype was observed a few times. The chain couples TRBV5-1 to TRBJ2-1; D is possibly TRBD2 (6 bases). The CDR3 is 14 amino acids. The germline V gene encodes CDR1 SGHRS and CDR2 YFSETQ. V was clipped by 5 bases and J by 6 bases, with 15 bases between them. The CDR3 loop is CASSVAAGFNEQFF. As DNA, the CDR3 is TGCGCCAGCAGTGTGGCTGCGGGGTTCAATGAGCAGTTCTTC.

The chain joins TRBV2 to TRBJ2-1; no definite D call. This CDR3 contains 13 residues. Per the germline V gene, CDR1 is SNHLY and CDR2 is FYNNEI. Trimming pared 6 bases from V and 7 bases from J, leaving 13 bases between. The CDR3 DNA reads TGTGCCAGCAGAGTCCTATCAAGGAATGAGCAGTTCTTC. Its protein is CASRVLSRNEQFF.

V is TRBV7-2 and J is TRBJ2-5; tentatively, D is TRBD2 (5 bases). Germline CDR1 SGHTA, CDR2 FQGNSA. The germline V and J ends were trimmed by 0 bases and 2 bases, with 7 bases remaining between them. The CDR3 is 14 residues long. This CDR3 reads CASSLARVQETQYF. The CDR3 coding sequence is TGTGCCAGCAGCTTAGCGCGGGTTCAAGAGACCCAGTACTTC.